Listed below are T cell receptor beta chains from one sample, sequenced in a study of immune evolution from preneoplasia to lung adenocarcinoma. Profiling relied on immunoSEQ multiplex PCR, and the TCRdb table lists in-frame clones only, not all of them. Of around 10,000 clones detected, 65% to 80% appear once; the ten largest clones hold around 28%. Sequenced material: FFPE normal lung tissue adjacent to the tumor. The receptors were sampled from a person aged 55 to 75 with lung adenocarcinoma. Some clones in this sample may be carry-over from other donors' samples. Both conserved end residues are part of each CDR3. The order of the fields is clone size, J gene, D gene, V gene, CDR3 protein, CDR3 DNA. D genes are given only for firm matches. Clone size is given for some rows only: seen once, a few or many times, or a class if the clone is expanded.

abundance: NA
j_gene: TRBJ2-7
d_gene: NA
v_gene: TRBV18
CDR3aa: CASSPGRGEQYF
CDR3nt: TGTGCCAGCTCACCCGGAAGGGGCGAGCAGTACTTC

abundance: NA
j_gene: TRBJ2-2
d_gene: NA
v_gene: TRBV9
CDR3aa: CASSAAVPGELFF
CDR3nt: TGTGCCAGCAGCGCCGCGGTCCCCGGGGAGCTGTTTTTT

abundance: NA
j_gene: TRBJ2-1
d_gene: TRBD1
v_gene: TRBV7-2
CDR3aa: CASSRGQGEIYNEQFF
CDR3nt: TGTGCCAGCAGCCGAGGACAGGGGGAAATCTACAATGAGCAGTTCTTC

abundance: NA
j_gene: TRBJ1-4
d_gene: NA
v_gene: TRBV2
CDR3aa: CASSEPGDGNNEKLFF
CDR3nt: TGTGCCAGCAGTGAACCCGGGGATGGGAATAATGAAAAACTGTTTTTT

abundance: NA
j_gene: TRBJ2-1
d_gene: NA
v_gene: TRBV30
CDR3aa: CAWNTQGLNEQFF
CDR3nt: TGTGCCTGGAATACCCAGGGCCTTAATGAGCAGTTCTTC

abundance: NA
j_gene: TRBJ1-2
d_gene: NA
v_gene: TRBV5-1
CDR3aa: CASSPEPQGGYTF
CDR3nt: TGCGCCAGCAGCCCGGAGCCCCAAGGGGGCTACACCTTC

abundance: NA
j_gene: TRBJ2-3
d_gene: TRBD1
v_gene: TRBV5-5
CDR3aa: CASSLRQGADTQYF
CDR3nt: TGTGCCAGCAGCCTCCGACAGGGAGCGGATACGCAGTATTTT

abundance: NA
j_gene: TRBJ1-1
d_gene: TRBD1
v_gene: TRBV27
CDR3aa: CASSPRTGGNTEAFF
CDR3nt: TGTGCCAGCAGTCCACGGACAGGGGGGAACACTGAAGCTTTCTTT

abundance: NA
j_gene: TRBJ2-7
d_gene: TRBD2
v_gene: TRBV7-9
CDR3aa: CASSLGGGRSSYEQYF
CDR3nt: TGTGCCAGCAGCTTAGGGGGGGGACGCTCTTCCTACGAGCAGTACTTC

abundance: NA
j_gene: TRBJ2-5
d_gene: NA
v_gene: TRBV6-1
CDR3aa: CASSAAGRRETQYF
CDR3nt: TGTGCCAGCAGTGCTGCCGGGCGCCGGGAGACCCAGTACTTC

abundance: few
j_gene: TRBJ2-2
d_gene: TRBD1
v_gene: TRBV6-5
CDR3aa: CASKKGQVNTGELFF
CDR3nt: TGTGCCAGCAAAAAGGGACAGGTTAACACCGGGGAGCTGTTTTTT

abundance: NA
j_gene: TRBJ2-1
d_gene: TRBD2
v_gene: TRBV2
CDR3aa: CASRRAGVEYNEQFF
CDR3nt: TGTGCCAGCAGGAGAGCGGGAGTAGAATACAATGAGCAGTTCTTC

abundance: once
j_gene: TRBJ2-7
d_gene: TRBD2
v_gene: TRBV9
CDR3aa: CASSGRGGLASEQYF
CDR3nt: TGTGCCAGCAGCGGAAGAGGGGGACTAGCATCCGAGCAGTACTTC

abundance: NA
j_gene: TRBJ2-3
d_gene: TRBD2
v_gene: TRBV27
CDR3aa: CASSLRREGLEDTQYF
CDR3nt: TGTGCCAGCAGTTTGCGGCGGGAGGGCCTCGAAGATACGCAGTATTTT

abundance: NA
j_gene: TRBJ2-2
d_gene: NA
v_gene: TRBV18
CDR3aa: CASSPRRDWELFF
CDR3nt: TGTGCCAGCTCACCGAGACGGGACTGGGAGCTGTTTTTT

abundance: NA
j_gene: TRBJ1-2
d_gene: NA
v_gene: TRBV4-1
CDR3aa: CASSQKPQGDYGYTF
CDR3nt: TGCGCCAGCAGCCAAAAGCCCCAAGGAGACTATGGCTACACCTTC

abundance: NA
j_gene: TRBJ2-2
d_gene: NA
v_gene: TRBV30
CDR3aa: CAWSPPPRGGELFF
CDR3nt: TGTGCCTGGAGTCCCCCTCCCCGCGGCGGGGAGCTGTTTTTT

abundance: NA
j_gene: TRBJ1-4
d_gene: TRBD1
v_gene: TRBV5-1
CDR3aa: CASSDRAGEEKLFF
CDR3nt: TGCGCCAGCAGTGACAGGGCTGGTGAAGAAAAACTGTTTTTT

abundance: NA
j_gene: TRBJ2-5
d_gene: NA
v_gene: TRBV5-1
CDR3aa: CASSLEAGESLTQYF
CDR3nt: TGCGCCAGCAGCTTGGAGGCAGGAGAATCCTTGACCCAGTACTTC

abundance: NA
j_gene: TRBJ2-1
d_gene: NA
v_gene: TRBV15
CDR3aa: CATSTPGTYNEQFF
CDR3nt: TGTGCCACCTCCACCCCGGGAACCTACAATGAGCAGTTCTTC